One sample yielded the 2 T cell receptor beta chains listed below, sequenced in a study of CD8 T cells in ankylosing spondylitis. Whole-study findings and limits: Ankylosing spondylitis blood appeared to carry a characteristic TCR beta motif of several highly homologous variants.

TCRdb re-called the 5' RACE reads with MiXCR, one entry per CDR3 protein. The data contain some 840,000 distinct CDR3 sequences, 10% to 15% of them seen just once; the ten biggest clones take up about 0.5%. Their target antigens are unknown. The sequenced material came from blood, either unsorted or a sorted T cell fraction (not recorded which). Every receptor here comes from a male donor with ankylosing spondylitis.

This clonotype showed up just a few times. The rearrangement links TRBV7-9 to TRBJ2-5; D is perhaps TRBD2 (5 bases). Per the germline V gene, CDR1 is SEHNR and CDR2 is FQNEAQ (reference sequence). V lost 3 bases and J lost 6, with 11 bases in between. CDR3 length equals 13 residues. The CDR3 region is CASSFDYAQTQYF. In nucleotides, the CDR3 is TGTGCCAGCAGCTTCGACTACGCCCAGACCCAGTACTTC.

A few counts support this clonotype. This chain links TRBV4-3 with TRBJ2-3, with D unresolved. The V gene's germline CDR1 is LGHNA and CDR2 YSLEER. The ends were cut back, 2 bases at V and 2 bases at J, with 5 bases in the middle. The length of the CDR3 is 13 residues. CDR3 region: CASSQLFTDTQYF. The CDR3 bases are TGCGCCAGCAGCCAATTGTTCACAGATACGCAGTATTTT.